The 14 T cell receptor delta chains listed next were all sequenced from one sample in a study of γδ T cells in repeated Plasmodium falciparum infection. Gammadelta T cells were flow-sorted from PBMC into Vgamma9/Vdelta2+ and Vdelta2-negative populations for bulk analysis. TCRdb redid the clone calls on the multiplex PCR reads with CATT. The sample lists tens of thousands of delta-chain clones, 1.4% seen once, with roughly 9.5% in the top ten. The specimen was gamma-delta T cells from blood. These receptors came from a pool of human donors (malaria-infected and uninfected, not separated).

This clone was counted a few times. This chain links TRDV3 with TRDJ1; D is possibly TRDD3 (6 bases). Trimming removed 4 bases from V and 3 bases from J, with 24 bases in between. Per germline, CDR1 TVYSNPD and CDR2 GDNSRS (reference sequence). CDR3 size: 16 residues. The CDR3 region has the DNA TGTGCCTCCGGGCTACGATGGGGGCTCTACGCCGATAAACTCATCTTT. This gives the protein CASGLRWGLYADKLIF.

Regarding this clone: This sequence is one base from a far larger clone and is likely a read error. The sample carries other DNA sequences with the same CDR3. The chain uses TRDV1 and TRDJ1, with 10 bases that match TRDD3. The J gene, absent from TCRdb, was called here by matching the DNA to germline. With V trimmed by 1 base and J by 3 bases, 32 bases remained unmatched. The CDR3 extends over 25 amino acids. CDR1 is TSWWSYY and CDR2 is QGS in the germline V gene. The chain's CDR3 is CALGEPSWRAPADRVLGDTSDKLIF. In nucleotides, the CDR3 is TGTGCTCTTGGGGAACCCTCTTGGCGAGCCCCTGCGGACAGGGTTTTGGGGGATACATCCGATAAACTCATCTTT.

This clone showed up many times. A single base is all that separates this from a far larger clone, so a read error is likely. The chain employs TRDV1 and TRDJ2, with 13 bases aligning to TRDD3. This CDR3 is 21 amino acids long. The germline CDR1 and CDR2 sequences are TSWWSYY and QGS. V was pared by 7 bases and J by 0 bases, with 17 bases of the junction left unmatched. The CDR3 bases are TGTGCTCTTGTGGGGGCCCTACTCATACTGGGGGATACGCCTTTGACAGCACAACTCTTCTTT. This translates into CALVGALLILGDTPLTAQLFF.

Concerning this clone: The protein TCRdb lists belongs to a much larger clone and differs from this DNA's translation at residue 10, which points to a read error; the protein shown is made from the DNA. This rearrangement joins TRDV2 to TRDJ3, with 9 bases matching TRDD3. The J gene, not given by TCRdb, was assigned here from a germline match of the nucleotide sequence. Germline CDR1 reads GEAIGNYY; CDR2 reads EKD. The CDR3 covers 15 residues. This CDR3 is CACDWGIWDARQMFF. The CDR3 DNA sequence: TGTGCCTGTGACTGGGGGATATGGGACGCCCGACAGATGTTTTTC.

This clone was seen more than once but under ten times. The translation of this DNA and the TCRdb protein of a much larger clone differ at residue 7, probably owing to a read error; the protein shown here is translated from the DNA. The chain carries TRDV3 and TRDJ1; tentative D call: TRDD2 (5 bases). TCRdb supplies no J gene; here it was assigned by aligning the nucleotide sequence to germline. The V end lost 0 bases, the J end lost 0 bases, and 14 bases lay between the germline ends. From germline, CDR1 is TVYSNPD and CDR2 GDNSRS (reference sequence). This CDR3 has 15 amino acids. CDR3 coding DNA: TGTGCCTTTAGTCCTTCAAGTTGGTACACCGATAAACTCATCTTT. Translation gives CAFSPSSWYTDKLIF.

This clone was recorded a few times. A read error likely explains why the TCRdb protein, taken from a much larger clone, differs from this DNA's translation at residue 11; the protein shown is translated from the DNA. The chain links TRDV1 to TRDJ1; 9 bases match TRDD3. The J gene comes from matching the DNA to germline here; TCRdb lacks it. The junction had 27 bases not matched to a gene; V was cut back by 0 bases and J by 4 bases. Germline V CDR1 and CDR2: TSWWSYY, QGS. The length of the CDR3 is 23 residues. This chain's CDR3 is CALGELEYWGTYKGPPGGDKLIF. The CDR3 coding sequence is TGTGCTCTTGGGGAACTTGAGTACTGGGGGACCTATAAGGGTCCTCCTGGCGGCGATAAACTCATCTTT.

This clone was seen at least ten times. The chain is built from TRDV1 and TRDJ1; possible D gene TRDD2, 7 bases. CDR1 and CDR2 from the germline V gene are TSWWSYY and QGS. This CDR3 is 20 amino acids long. Trimming pared 1 base from V and 2 bases from J, leaving 26 bases between. The CDR3 coding sequence is TGTGCTCTTGGGGAACCCAACCCTTCCTGTGAGATACGCGATACCGATAAACTCATCTTT. Amino acids: CALGEPNPSCEIRDTDKLIF.

In the case of this clone: The TCRdb record carries a much larger clone's protein, which differs from this DNA's translation at residue 14; a read error is the likely cause, and the protein listed here is the DNA translation. J is TRDJ1 and V is TRDV1, with TRDD3 matching 10 bases. The J gene comes from matching the DNA to germline here; TCRdb lacks it. Looked up from germline, CDR1 is TSWWSYY and CDR2 is QGS. The junction had 22 bases not matched to a gene; V was cut back by 6 bases and J by 9 bases. The CDR3 totals 18 residues. The CDR3 is CALGSILPLWGITEQLIF. The CDR3 DNA reads TGTGCTCTTGGTTCTATCTTACCTCTCTGGGGGATAACGGAGCAACTCATCTTT.

This clone came up a few times. This DNA's translation and the protein TCRdb lists, from a much larger clone, do not match at residue 15, likely due to a read error; the protein shown is translated from the DNA. The DNA of the CDR3 is TGTGCCTGTGACACCCTCGGTGGGGATACCGAGGGGGTCACCAATAAACTCATCTTT. This sequence encodes CACDTLGGDTEGVTNKLIF. The chain recombines TRDV2 with TRDJ1; TRDD3 matches 8 bases. TCRdb carries no J gene annotation; the J gene was assigned here by matching the DNA with germline. The CDR3 is made up of 19 amino acids. Germline loops: CDR1 GEAIGNYY, CDR2 EKD.

This clone was found a few times. TCRdb pairs this DNA with a much larger clone's protein that differs at residue 21, likely a read error; the protein shown was translated from the DNA. The DNA of the CDR3 is TGTGCTCTTGGCGCGACGCGGATTTCCCCCGTACTGGGGGATAGATTTGGCACCGATAAACCCATCTTT. It yields the protein CALGATRISPVLGDRFGTDKPIF. A V gene of TRDV1 was called, but no J gene was assigned; the table's D call, TRDD3, was not checked against the DNA. The CDR3 runs 23 residues. Germline-derived CDR1 and CDR2 are TSWWSYY and QGS.

On this clone: A far larger clone is just one base off, so this is likely a read error. Within the sample, other DNA sequences also encode this same CDR3. J gene calling gave no result, while the V gene is TRDV2; TRDD3, the table's D call, was not compared with the DNA. The CDR3 sequence is 15 residues long. Germline V lookup: CDR1 GEAIGNYY, CDR2 EKD. The CDR3 nucleotides read TGTGCCTGTGACGCCTGGGGACAGGACACCGATAAGCTCATCTTT. Protein: CACDAWGQDTDKLIF.

This clone has a count of ten or more. This CDR3 is also generated by other DNA sequences in the sample. The chain carries TRDV2 and TRDJ3, with TRDD3 matching over 11 bases. CDR1 and CDR2 (germline): GEAIGNYY, EKD. The CDR3 runs 21 residues. The V gene end was trimmed by 0 bases and the J gene end by 0 bases; junction bases not matched to a gene: 9. The CDR3 bases are TGTGCCTGTGACACCGTGCTGGGGGATACAGGTAGCTCCTGGGACACCCGACAGATGTTTTTC. Translating it yields CACDTVLGDTGSSWDTRQMFF.

This clone was detected a few times. Given a far larger clone just one base away, this is likely a sequencing read error. Other DNA variants within this sample encode the same CDR3. The gene calls are TRDV1 and TRDJ1; D perhaps matches TRDD2 (6 bases). The J gene was not available in TCRdb and was assigned here by matching the DNA to germline segments. The CDR3 has 19 residues. Germline CDR1 reads TSWWSYY; CDR2 reads QGS. The CDR3 coding sequence is TGCGCTCTTGGGGCCTTCCGAAGACCTCCCGGACCGTACACCGATAAACTCATCTTT. Translation gives CALGAFRRPPGPYTDKLIF.

In this sample, this clone turned up a few times. This likely traces to a read error, being one base from a far larger clone. The sample holds other DNA sequences that translate to the same CDR3. The chain joins TRDV2 to TRDJ1; 7 bases agree with TRDD3. This CDR3 contains 18 residues. Trimming cost V 1 base and J 1 base; bases outside gene matches: 14. In germline, CDR1 is GEAIGNYY, CDR2 EKD. The CDR3 loop is CACDTLQRTGDLTDKLIF. The CDR3 DNA reads as TGTGCCTGTGACACTTTGCAAAGAACTGGGGACCTCACCGATAAACTCATCTTT.